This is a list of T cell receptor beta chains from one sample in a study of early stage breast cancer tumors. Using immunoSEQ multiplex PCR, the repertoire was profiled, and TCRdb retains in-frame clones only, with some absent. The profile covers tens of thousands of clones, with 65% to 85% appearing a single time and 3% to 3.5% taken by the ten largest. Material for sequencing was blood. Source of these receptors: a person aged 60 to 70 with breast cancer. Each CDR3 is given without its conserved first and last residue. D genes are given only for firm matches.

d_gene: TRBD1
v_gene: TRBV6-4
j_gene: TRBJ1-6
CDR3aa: ASSGQGGDSPLH

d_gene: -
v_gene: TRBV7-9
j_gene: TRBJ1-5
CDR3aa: ASSLGLGGNQPQH

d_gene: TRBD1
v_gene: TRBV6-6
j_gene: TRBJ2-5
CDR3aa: ASSSDRGQETQY

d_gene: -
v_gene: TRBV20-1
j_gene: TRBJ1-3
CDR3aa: SARGRGALY

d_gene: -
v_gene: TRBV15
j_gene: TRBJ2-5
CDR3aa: ATRAPGAYQETQY

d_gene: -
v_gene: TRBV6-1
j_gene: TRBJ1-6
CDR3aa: ASSDRRGRSPLH

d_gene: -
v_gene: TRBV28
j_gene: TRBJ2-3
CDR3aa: ASSLGPTSTDTQY

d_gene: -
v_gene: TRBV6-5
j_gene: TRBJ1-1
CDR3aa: ASGRDEPTEAF

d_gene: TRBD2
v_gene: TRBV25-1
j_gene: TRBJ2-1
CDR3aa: ASSGTREASYNEQF

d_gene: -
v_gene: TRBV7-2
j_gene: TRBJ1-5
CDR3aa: ASSLGPNQPQH

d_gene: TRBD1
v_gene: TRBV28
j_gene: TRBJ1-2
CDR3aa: ASSQGADYGYT

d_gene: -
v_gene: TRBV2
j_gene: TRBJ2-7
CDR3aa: ASSRDRYEQY

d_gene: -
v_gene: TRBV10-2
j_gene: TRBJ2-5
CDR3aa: ASSEDSLGVAQY

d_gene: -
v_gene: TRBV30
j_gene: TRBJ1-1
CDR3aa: AWSGGPGNTEAF

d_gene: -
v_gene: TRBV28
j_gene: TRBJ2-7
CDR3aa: ASSPGRYEQY

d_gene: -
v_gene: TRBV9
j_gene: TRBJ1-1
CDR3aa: ASSVLERNTEAF

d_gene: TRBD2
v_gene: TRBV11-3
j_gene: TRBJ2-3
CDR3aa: ASSSGLAGETQY

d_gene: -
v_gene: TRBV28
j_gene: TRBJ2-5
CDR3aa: ASSAAGAGKETQY

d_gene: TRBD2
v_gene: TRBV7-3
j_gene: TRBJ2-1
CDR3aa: ASSPPGGNEQF

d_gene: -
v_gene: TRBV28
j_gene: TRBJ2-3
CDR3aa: ASSYRRNTQY

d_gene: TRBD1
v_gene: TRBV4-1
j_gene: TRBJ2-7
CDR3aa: ASSRLPGTGDEQY

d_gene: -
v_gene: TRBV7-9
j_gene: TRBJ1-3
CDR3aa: ASSPRGRASGNTIY

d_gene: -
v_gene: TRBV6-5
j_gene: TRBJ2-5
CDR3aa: ASSSTSLGETQY

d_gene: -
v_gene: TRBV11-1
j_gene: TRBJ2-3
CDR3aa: ASSLLGTDTQY

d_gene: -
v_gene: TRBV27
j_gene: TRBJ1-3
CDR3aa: ASSKLGTLPIY

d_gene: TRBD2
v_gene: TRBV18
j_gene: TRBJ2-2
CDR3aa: ASSLVAGVDTGELF

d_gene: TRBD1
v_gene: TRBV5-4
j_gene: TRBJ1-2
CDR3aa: ASSRADRGSGGYT

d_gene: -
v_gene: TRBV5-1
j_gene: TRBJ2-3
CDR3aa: ASSPGTDTQY

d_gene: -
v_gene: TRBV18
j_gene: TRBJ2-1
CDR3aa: ASSPPSPSTSNEQF

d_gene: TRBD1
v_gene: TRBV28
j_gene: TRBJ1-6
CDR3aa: ASSFRDRGGSPLH

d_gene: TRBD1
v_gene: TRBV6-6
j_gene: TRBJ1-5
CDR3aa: ASSYRGRSQPQH

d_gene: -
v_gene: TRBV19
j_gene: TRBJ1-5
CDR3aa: ASTTTGQGNQPQH

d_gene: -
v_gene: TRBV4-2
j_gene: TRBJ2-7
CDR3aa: ASSPLGSLYEQY

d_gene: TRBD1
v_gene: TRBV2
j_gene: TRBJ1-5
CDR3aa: ASSERQGGLSNQPQH

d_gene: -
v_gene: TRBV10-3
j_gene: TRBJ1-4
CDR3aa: AISEGRVNEKLF

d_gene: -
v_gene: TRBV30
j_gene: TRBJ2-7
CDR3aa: ACLRDSYEQY

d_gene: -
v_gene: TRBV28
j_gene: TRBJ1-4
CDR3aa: ASSSDVGVLF

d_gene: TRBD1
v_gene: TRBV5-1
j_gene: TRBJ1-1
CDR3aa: ASSLGSQGAGTEAF

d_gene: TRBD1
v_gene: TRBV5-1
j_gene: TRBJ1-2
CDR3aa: ASSYDRDYGYT

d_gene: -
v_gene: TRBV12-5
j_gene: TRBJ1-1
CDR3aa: ASGSTGGTEAF

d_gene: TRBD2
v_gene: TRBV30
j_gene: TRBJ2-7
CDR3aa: AWSVKAGKTYEQY

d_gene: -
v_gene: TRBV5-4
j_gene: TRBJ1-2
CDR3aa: ASSFWSADGYT

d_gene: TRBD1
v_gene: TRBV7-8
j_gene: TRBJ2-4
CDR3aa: ASSMEQTGDIPY

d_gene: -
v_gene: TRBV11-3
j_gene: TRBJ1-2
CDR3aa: ASRRTVNYGYT

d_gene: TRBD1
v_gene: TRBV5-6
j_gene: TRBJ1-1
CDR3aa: ASSPDRGRMDTEAF